This passage covers 5 T cell receptor beta chains from one sample sequenced in a study of spatial heterogeneity in lung cancer. Specified time point: sample taken at primary tumor resection. Overall study findings and caveats: Counts of expanded intratumoral alpha and beta TCRs tracked tumor mutation counts.

These receptors have no known antigen. One entry per CDR3 protein results from TCRdb running MiXCR on the 5' RACE reads. The sample has about 100,000 distinct CDR3 sequences, 3.5% to 5% seen once. The source material was lung tumor tissue, sampled at surgery. The source of these receptors is a male donor with early-stage non-small cell lung cancer.

Ten or more counts support this clonotype. V and J are TRBV20-1 and TRBJ2-7; D might be TRBD1 (6 bases). V lost 5 bases and J 3 bases, leaving 17 bases between the germline ends. CDR1 DFQATT and CDR2 SNEGSKA come from the germline V gene (reference sequence). The CDR3 runs 14 residues. The CDR3 bases are TGCAGTGCTGCATCCCCGACAGGATACTACGAGCAGTACTTC. Its translation is CSAASPTGYYEQYF.

The rearrangement links TRBV20-1 to TRBJ2-7; 8 bases align to TRBD2. V lost 5 bases, J lost 4 bases, and 10 bases stayed unmatched. CDR1 is DFQATT, CDR2 SNEGSKA, per germline (reference sequence). The CDR3 has 14 residues. Here the CDR3 DNA reads TGCAGTGCTTCGGGACTAGGGGATTTATACGAGCAGTACTTC. Residues: CSASGLGDLYEQYF.

This clonotype came up many times. This chain links TRBV21-1 with TRBJ2-3; the table's D call, TRBD1, has no DNA check behind it. TRBV21-1 is recorded as a pseudogene. The CDR3 extends over 18 amino acids. The CDR3 here is CASSNRGLTRAGTDTQYF. The CDR3, as DNA: TGTGCCAGCAGCAACAGGGGACTTACCCGGGCGGGCACAGATACGCAGTATTTT.

This clonotype was counted at least ten times. CDR3 DNA: TGTGCCAGCATAGGGGGCACCTTTAACTATGGCTACACCTTC. It encodes CASIGGTFNYGYTF. The genes are TRBV28 and TRBJ1-2; 7 nucleotides line up with TRBD1. Looked up from germline, CDR1 is MDHEN and CDR2 is SYDVKM. The V and J ends lost 7 bases and 1 base, in that order; junction bases with no gene match: 6. The CDR3 spans 14 residues.

This clonotype was picked up many times. This rearrangement joins TRBV28 to TRBJ1-2; 7 nucleotides match TRBD1. The CDR3 is made up of 13 amino acids. After removal of 9 bases from V and 4 bases from J, the junction contained 8 bases not matched to a gene. Germline V gene lookup returns CDR1 MDHEN and CDR2 SYDVKM. CDR3 nucleotides: TGTGCCAGTCGACCGGGACAGCTCTATGGCTACACCTTC. It translates to CASRPGQLYGYTF.